Below, one T cell receptor (beta chain) is given with its context. There is no known antigen for this receptor. Base qualities are not provided; no much larger clone lies one nucleotide away. The trial excluded patients who had a history of autoimmune disease or who were on systemic immunosuppression. In every dose cohort, peripheral blood was drawn for TCR sequencing at baseline, cycle 4 day 1, and cycle 7 day 1. The samples were drawn from a first-in-human, open-label, multicenter phase I dose-escalation trial of ivuxolimab. The trial enrolled adults with locally advanced or metastatic head and neck squamous cell, hepatocellular, melanoma or renal cell carcinoma. CD4+ and CD8+ T cells were sorted separately from peripheral blood before TCR sequencing. This entry is derived from a study of OX40 agonist ivuxolimab in advanced cancers. Some background on the complete study: Ivuxolimab was a fully human IgG2 agonistic monoclonal antibody targeting the costimulatory receptor OX40 (CD134). Intravenous ivuxolimab was administered to patients every 2 weeks at six dose levels: 0.01, 0.1, 0.3, 1.5, 3 and 10 mg/kg. Among the roughly 52 dose-escalation patients, approximately 20 had hepatocellular carcinoma, 15 or so melanoma, 9 renal cell carcinoma and 9 head and neck cancer. The dose-escalation cohort was 82.7% male with a mean age of around 62 years, ranging from about 23 to 85. Prior anti-PD-1, anti-PD-L1 or anti-CTLA-4 therapy was permitted, and roughly two fifths of dose-escalation patients had received checkpoint inhibitors. Partial responses occurred in three dose-escalation patients, of whom one had hepatocellular carcinoma and two had cutaneous melanoma. Peripheral TCRbeta sequencing was intended to test whether TCR sequence diversity was altered and clonal T-cell expansion was caused by ivuxolimab. The monotherapy dose-escalation portion (N ≈ 52 patients) of the phase I ivuxolimab trial is reported in the paper.

What the work shows at the level of the full study, not this receptor alone: Low levels of normalized T-cell clonal expansion were also seen in some nonresponding patients. In the 0.1-3.0 mg/kg groups, partial responders were among the patients with the lowest normalized peripheral clonal expansion, particularly in CD8+ T cells. At doses of 0.1 to 3.0 mg/kg, clonal expansion of both CD4+ and CD8+ blood T cells was observed from baseline to week 6. The antigen specificity of the peripheral T cells that underwent clonal expansion was not determined. On average, CD8+ T cells showed more expanded clones than CD4+ T cells after ivuxolimab.

Genomic DNA was extracted from sorted cells for sequencing of the TCRbeta CDR3 region. The immunoSEQ Assay was used to sequence the TCRbeta CDR3 regions. TCRdb holds this immuneACCESS table with in-frame rearrangements only. Some clones are missing; in checked studies, unresolved V genes explain under half, and the rest has no known cause. Here the sample has nearly 60,000 clones; over 80% occur a single time. The top ten constitute about 3.3% of the sample. V lost 3 bases and J lost 0 bases, and the count of bases not matched to a germline gene is 13. The CDR3 numbers 17 residues from cysteine through phenylalanine. Only the CDR3 part of the read is kept: 51 bases, read in frame from the first base. For CDR1 and CDR2, the germline V gene (reference sequence) lists GTSNPN and SVGIG.

Sequences were derived from CD4+ or CD8+ T cells sorted from blood, sampled in a trial of the OX40 agonist ivuxolimab. The receptor comes from an adult with an advanced solid tumor such as melanoma, head and neck, liver or kidney cancer. The chain was built from TRBV30 and TRBJ2-7; 8 bases in the middle match TRBD1. The bases read TGTGCCTGGAGGGGGACAGGAGGTCCCTTGAGCTCCTACGAGCAGTACTTC. It codes for CAWRGTGGPLSSYEQYF.